Listed here is a single TCR beta chain. The CDR3 contains 15 residues. The V gene end was trimmed by 4 bases and the J gene end by 8 bases; junction bases not matched to a gene: 8. The V gene's germline CDR1 is SGHNT and CDR2 YYREEE (reference sequence). Clones were sequenced by immunoSEQ multiplex PCR, and TCRdb holds only the in-frame ones, with some missing. The sample holds about 130,000 clones, about 83% seen once. The sample is drawn from a study of blood T cell repertoires in COVID-19. Overall study: Nucleic acid was either cDNA or gDNA, and it came from T cells, B-cell-depleted T cells, or PBMCs.

Sample: peripheral blood. The TCR was taken from a man in his forties with active or convalescent COVID-19. The V call is TRBV5-4, the J call TRBJ2-1, with 11 bases fitting TRBD2. The CDR3 sequence: CASSLIAGGPDEQFF. CDR3 coding DNA: TGTGCCAGCAGCCTGATAGCGGGGGGGCCCGATGAGCAGTTCTTC. Using reference TRBV5-4 and TRBJ2-1 for the parts outside the CDR3, the full variable domain is ETGVTQSPTHLIKTRGQQVTLRCSSQSGHNTVSWYQQALGQGPQFIFQYYREEENGRGNFPPRFSGLQFPNYSSELNVNALELDDSALYLCASSLIAGGPDEQFFGPGTRLTVL.